Following are 21 T cell receptor beta chains from one sample sequenced in a study of beta chain features in type 1 diabetes (dated by TCRdb to the late 2010s). Findings and caveats that apply to the study as a whole: Type 1 diabetes patients showed a moderate but significant shortening of TCRB CDR3 length in all four CD4+ subsets.

Their antigen targets remain unknown. Libraries were made using the immunoSEQ multiplex PCR assay. The entire isolated RNA was reverse transcribed using the High Capacity cDNA Reverse Transcription Kit, and thus expressed TCRB transcripts were sequenced. As stored in TCRdb, this immuneACCESS dataset retains in-frame rearrangements with V and J assigned. A fraction of the clones does not appear; measured against another copy, unresolved V genes explain less than half of the discrepancy, and the remainder lacks a known reason. Here the sample has about 340,000 clones; approximately 10% occur a single time. The top ten clones comprise roughly 0.99% of the sample. Sequencing input: central memory CD4+ T cells from blood. These receptors were taken from a man between 25 and 39 years old with type 1 diabetes.

This clone was detected a few times. The rearrangement links TRBV11-2 to TRBJ1-2, with TRBD1 as a possible D gene (5 bases). V dropped 4 bases and J dropped 4 bases, with 16 bases sitting between them. Germline CDR1 and CDR2: SGHAT and FQNNGV. The CDR3 sequence is 15 residues long. This CDR3 reads CASSSFRGQGYGYTF. CDR3 sequence (DNA): TGTGCCAGCAGCTCATTTCGGGGCCAAGGCTATGGCTACACCTTC.

This chain connects TRBV19 to TRBJ2-7; D remains unclear. This CDR3 has 15 amino acids. The germline CDR1 and CDR2 sequences are LNHDA and SQIVND (reference sequence). Between the trimmed V and J ends, which lost 6 bases and 3 bases, there was a span of 18 bases. CDR3 bases: TGTGCCAGTAGCACCGGCGAAGGACGGTTCTACGAGCAGTACTTC. Residues: CASSTGEGRFYEQYF.

CDR3 sequence reads: CASSEQGGYGYTF. In DNA form, the CDR3 reads TGTGCCAGCAGTGAACAGGGAGGCTATGGCTACACCTTC. The rearrangement uses TRBV25-1 and TRBJ1-2; D perhaps matches TRBD1 (5 bases). This CDR3 contains 13 residues. V lost 2 bases, J lost 4 bases, and 8 bases lay in between. The germline V gene has CDR1 MGHDK and CDR2 SYGVNS.

This clone was observed a few times. This chain uses TRBV4-1 with TRBJ2-7, with 7 nucleotides matching TRBD1. The length of the CDR3 is 17 residues. Germline assignment: CDR1 MGHRA and CDR2 YSYEKL. Trimming removed 4 bases from V and 5 bases from J; junction bases left unmatched: 17. The CDR3 region is CASSPNSRQGVLHEQYF. The CDR3 region has the DNA TGCGCCAGCAGCCCTAATTCCAGGCAGGGGGTCCTACACGAGCAGTACTTC.

This clone was counted a few times. The rearrangement joins TRBV5-4 to TRBJ1-6, with D possibly matching TRBD1 (5 bases). Looked up from germline, CDR1 is SGHNT and CDR2 is YYREEE (reference sequence). V was trimmed by 5 bases and J by 6 bases, leaving 12 bases between them. This CDR3 comprises 14 residues. CDR3 nucleotide sequence: TGTGCCAGCAGACTTGACAGAGCTAATTCACCCCTCCACTTT. This encodes CASRLDRANSPLHF.

This clone appeared a few times. The CDR3 region has the DNA TGTGCCAGCAGTAGATCCGACAATCAGCCCCAGCATTTT. As protein: CASSRSDNQPQHF. The chain recombines TRBV2 with TRBJ1-5; D not certain. This CDR3 has 13 amino acids. The germline V gene encodes CDR1 SNHLY and CDR2 FYNNEI. Trimming cost V 5 bases and J 3 bases, with 8 bases left between them.

This chain uses TRBV5-1 with TRBJ2-2, with D tentatively TRBD2 (5 bases). The V gene lost 4 bases and the J gene lost 3 bases, with 13 bases spanning the gap. The length of the CDR3 is 15 residues. Germline V gene lookup returns CDR1 SGHRS and CDR2 YFSETQ. This CDR3 is CASSPTTRDTGELFF. The CDR3 DNA reads as TGCGCCAGCAGCCCGACTACGCGGGACACCGGGGAGCTGTTTTTT.

This clone occurred a few times. The chain carries TRBV29-1 and TRBJ1-2; no reliable D call. The ends were cut back, 4 bases at V and 3 bases at J, with 6 bases in the middle. The CDR3 has 11 amino acids. From germline, CDR1 is SQVTM and CDR2 ANQGSEA. The CDR3 DNA reads TGCAGCGTTGCGAGTTACTATGGCTACACCTTC. Protein: CSVASYYGYTF.

This clone was counted between two and nine times. The same CDR3 arises from other DNA sequences in this sample as well. The chain is built from TRBV18 and TRBJ1-5, with D hard to call. Germline-derived CDR1 and CDR2 are KGHSH and LQKENI. Trimming shortened V by 0 bases and J by 6 bases, and 6 bases separated the two germline ends. This CDR3 comprises 13 residues. CDR3 DNA sequence: TGTGCCAGCTCACCACCAGTTGGTCAGCCCCAGCATTTT. Its translation: CASSPPVGQPQHF.

The chain employs TRBV4-3 and TRBJ2-4, with D possibly being TRBD2 (7 bases). The CDR3 consists of 14 residues. In germline, CDR1 is LGHNA, CDR2 YSLEER. With 2 bases removed from V and 6 bases from J, the gap between germline ends came to 11 bases. CDR3 sequence: CASSQPGEGNIQYF. Written as DNA, the CDR3 is TGCGCCAGCAGCCAACCAGGGGAGGGAAACATTCAGTACTTC.

This clone has only a few counts. The chain recombines TRBV5-1 with TRBJ2-7; no clear D gene. In germline, CDR1 is SGHRS, CDR2 YFSETQ. The ends were cut back, 3 bases at V and 0 bases at J, with 10 bases in the middle. This CDR3 is built from 14 residues. This chain's CDR3 is CASSSAGYSYEQYF. The CDR3, as DNA: TGCGCCAGCAGCTCTGCAGGTTACTCCTACGAGCAGTACTTC.

The V call is TRBV19, the J call TRBJ2-1, with D tentatively TRBD2 (5 bases). Deletions cut 5 bases from V and 7 bases from J, with 18 bases between. The CDR3 spans 15 residues. Per the germline V gene, CDR1 is LNHDA and CDR2 is SQIVND (reference sequence). The CDR3 here is CASSGGLTLRNEQFF. The CDR3 DNA sequence: TGTGCCAGTAGTGGCGGGCTTACCCTAAGGAATGAGCAGTTCTTC. The variable domain in full, completed from reference TRBV19 and TRBJ2-1, reads DGGITQSPKYLFRKEGQNVTLSCEQNLNHDAMYWYRQDPGQGLRLIYYSQIVNDFQKGDIAEGYSVSREKKESFPLTVTSAQKNPTAFYLCASSGGLTLRNEQFFGPGTRLTVL.

The rearrangement links TRBV5-8 to TRBJ2-5; weak D call: TRBD1 (6 bases). In germline, CDR1 is SGHTS, CDR2 YDEGEE. This CDR3 is built from 12 residues. V lost 7 bases and J lost 3, with 10 bases in between. The CDR3 nucleotides read TGTGCCAGCCGAAAGGGGGAAGAGACCCAGTACTTC. It encodes CASRKGEETQYF. The variable domain in full, with the rest retrieved from reference TRBV5-8 and TRBJ2-5, is EAGVTQSPTHLIKTRGQQATLRCSPISGHTSVYWYQQALGLGLQFLLWYDEGEERNRGNFPPRFSGRQFPNYSSELNVNALELEDSALYLCASRKGEETQYFGPGTRLLVL.

This clone was counted a few times. The chain recombines TRBV5-1 with TRBJ1-1; D unclear. The CDR3 sequence is 15 residues long. V shed 6 bases and J shed 4 bases, with 19 bases lying between them. The germline V gene encodes CDR1 SGHRS and CDR2 YFSETQ. DNA of the CDR3: TGCGCCAGCAACTTAAACACAGATGGAAGCACTGAAGCTTTCTTT. Amino acid sequence: CASNLNTDGSTEAFF.

The chain recombines TRBV7-2 with TRBJ2-1; D possibly corresponds to TRBD1 (7 bases). The CDR3 spans 19 residues. V was cut by 5 bases and J by 0 bases, with 23 bases left in between. Germline V lookup: CDR1 SGHTA, CDR2 FQGNSA. DNA of the CDR3: TGTGCCAGCAGCCCCCAGGGGGGCCTCGATTTAAGCTCCTACAATGAGCAGTTCTTC. Encoded protein: CASSPQGGLDLSSYNEQFF. The full variable domain, in which reference TRBV7-2 and TRBJ2-1 provide the parts outside the CDR3, is GAGVSQSPSNKVTEKGKDVELRCDPISGHTALYWYRQSLGQGLEFLIYFQGNSAPDKSGLPSDRFSAERTGGSVSTLTIQRTQQEDSAVYLCASSPQGGLDLSSYNEQFFGPGTRLTVL.

This clone was counted a few times. The chain links TRBV5-1 to TRBJ1-4, with D perhaps matching TRBD1 (6 bases). Germline V lookup: CDR1 SGHRS, CDR2 YFSETQ. The CDR3 consists of 14 residues. V gave up 4 bases and J gave up 7 bases, with 14 bases separating them. DNA of the CDR3: TGCGCCAGCAGCGAGACAGGCTCATTTGAAAAACTGTTTTTT. It codes for CASSETGSFEKLFF.

The V call is TRBV6-5, the J call TRBJ2-3, with TRBD2 matching over 8 bases. The CDR3 is 14 residues long. CDR1 is MNHEY, CDR2 SVGAGI, per germline. V shed 6 bases, J shed 2 bases, and the junction held 4 bases outside the gene matches. CDR3 in amino acids: CASRVAGNTDTQYF. The CDR3 nucleotides read TGTGCCAGCAGGGTAGCGGGGAACACAGATACGCAGTATTTT.

CDR3 in DNA: TGTGCCAGCAGCATCAGGGAAATTAATTCACCCCTCCACTTT. This encodes CASSIREINSPLHF. V and J are TRBV11-2 and TRBJ1-6, with a weak D call TRBD1 (5 bases). This CDR3 contains 14 residues. Germline V gives CDR1 SGHAT, CDR2 FQNNGV. Trimming pared 5 bases from V and 6 bases from J, leaving 11 bases between.

This chain uses TRBV10-1 with TRBJ1-1; D is undetermined. Deletions cut 0 bases from V and 9 bases from J, with 11 bases between. Germline V gives CDR1 WNHNN, CDR2 SYGVQD (reference sequence). The CDR3 sequence is 13 residues long. This CDR3 reads CASSESGAGKAFF. The CDR3 coding sequence is TGCGCCAGCAGTGAGTCGGGAGCTGGAAAAGCTTTCTTT.

The rearrangement links TRBV5-6 to TRBJ2-6; 7 bases agree with TRBD1. V dropped 2 bases and J dropped 0; count of bases not matched to a gene: 11. This CDR3 has 19 residues. Germline V lookup: CDR1 SGHDT, CDR2 YYEEEE. The CDR3 sequence is CASSLRQGYFLSGANVLTF. The CDR3 nucleotides read TGTGCCAGCAGCTTACGACAGGGCTATTTCCTCTCTGGGGCCAACGTCCTGACTTTC.

The chain joins TRBV6-5 to TRBJ1-2; no firm D call. Trimming took 8 bases from V and 5 from J, leaving 15 bases between them. CDR1 is MNHEY, CDR2 SVGAGI, per germline. This CDR3 region has 13 residues. The CDR3 here is CASHFLRRYGYTF. CDR3 nucleotide sequence: TGTGCCAGCCATTTCCTCCGGAGGTATGGCTACACCTTC.